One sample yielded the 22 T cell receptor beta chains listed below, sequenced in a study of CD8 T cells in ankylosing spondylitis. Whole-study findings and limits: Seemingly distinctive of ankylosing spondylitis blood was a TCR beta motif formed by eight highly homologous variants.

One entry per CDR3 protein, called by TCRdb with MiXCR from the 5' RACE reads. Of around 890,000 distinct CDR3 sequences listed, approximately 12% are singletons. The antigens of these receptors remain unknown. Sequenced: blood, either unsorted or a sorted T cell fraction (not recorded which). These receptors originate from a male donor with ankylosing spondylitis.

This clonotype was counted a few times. CDR3 DNA: TGCAGTGCTAGAGACCGGGACAGCTTAGGTGAAAAACTGTTTTTT. It translates to CSARDRDSLGEKLFF. The V call is TRBV20-1, the J call TRBJ1-4, with 7 bases fitting TRBD1. J was trimmed by 7 bases and V by 0 bases; bases with no gene match: 8. CDR1 and CDR2 from the germline V gene are DFQATT and SNEGSKA (reference sequence). This CDR3 contains 15 residues.

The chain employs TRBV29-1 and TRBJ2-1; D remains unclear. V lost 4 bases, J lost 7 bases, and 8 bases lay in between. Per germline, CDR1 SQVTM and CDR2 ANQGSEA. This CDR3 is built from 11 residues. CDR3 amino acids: CSVGEANEQFF. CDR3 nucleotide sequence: TGCAGCGTTGGAGAGGCGAATGAGCAGTTCTTC.

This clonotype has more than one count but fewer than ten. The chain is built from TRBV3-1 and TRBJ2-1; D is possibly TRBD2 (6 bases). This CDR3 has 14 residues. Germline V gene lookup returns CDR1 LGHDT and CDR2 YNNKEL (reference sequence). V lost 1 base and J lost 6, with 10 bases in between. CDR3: CASSQGSGSNEQFF. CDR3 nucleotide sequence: TGTGCCAGCAGCCAAGGCTCCGGGAGCAATGAGCAGTTCTTC.

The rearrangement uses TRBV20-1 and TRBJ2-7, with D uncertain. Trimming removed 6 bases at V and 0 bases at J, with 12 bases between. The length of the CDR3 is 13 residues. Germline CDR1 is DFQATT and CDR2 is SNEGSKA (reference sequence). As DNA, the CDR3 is TGCAGTGCCCATCGACTGAACTCCTACGAGCAGTACTTC. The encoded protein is CSAHRLNSYEQYF.

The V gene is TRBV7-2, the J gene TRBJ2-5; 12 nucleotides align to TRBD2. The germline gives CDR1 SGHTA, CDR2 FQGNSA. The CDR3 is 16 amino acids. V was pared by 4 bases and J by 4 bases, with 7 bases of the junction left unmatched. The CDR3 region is CASSSLAGGPGETQYF. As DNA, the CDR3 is TGTGCCAGCAGCTCGCTAGCGGGAGGGCCGGGAGAGACCCAGTACTTC.

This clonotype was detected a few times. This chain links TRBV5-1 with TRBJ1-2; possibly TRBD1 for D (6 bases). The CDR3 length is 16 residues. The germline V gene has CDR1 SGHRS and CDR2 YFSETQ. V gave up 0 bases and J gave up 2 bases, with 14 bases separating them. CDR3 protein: CASSLGIGGANYGYTF. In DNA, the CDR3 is TGCGCCAGCAGCTTGGGGATCGGGGGGGCCAACTATGGCTACACCTTC.

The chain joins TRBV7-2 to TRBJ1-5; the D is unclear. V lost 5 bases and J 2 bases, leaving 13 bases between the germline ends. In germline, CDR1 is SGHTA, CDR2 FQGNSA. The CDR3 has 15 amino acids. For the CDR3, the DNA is TGTGCCAGCAGCCTGGACTTCTCGGGCAATCAGCCCCAGCATTTT. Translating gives CASSLDFSGNQPQHF.

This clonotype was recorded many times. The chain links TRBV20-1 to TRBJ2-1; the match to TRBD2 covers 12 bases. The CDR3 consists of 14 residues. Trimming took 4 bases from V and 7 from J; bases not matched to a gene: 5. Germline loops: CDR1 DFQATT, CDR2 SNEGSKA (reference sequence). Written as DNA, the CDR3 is TGCAGTGCTACCGGGACTAGCGGGTCGAATGAGCAGTTCTTC. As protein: CSATGTSGSNEQFF.

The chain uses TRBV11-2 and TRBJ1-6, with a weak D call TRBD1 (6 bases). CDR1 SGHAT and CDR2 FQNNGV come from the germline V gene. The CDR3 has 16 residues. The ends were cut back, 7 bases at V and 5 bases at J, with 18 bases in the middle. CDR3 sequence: CASTKSGGYNNSPLHF. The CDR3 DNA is TGTGCCAGCACCAAGAGCGGGGGCTATAATAATTCACCCCTCCACTTT.

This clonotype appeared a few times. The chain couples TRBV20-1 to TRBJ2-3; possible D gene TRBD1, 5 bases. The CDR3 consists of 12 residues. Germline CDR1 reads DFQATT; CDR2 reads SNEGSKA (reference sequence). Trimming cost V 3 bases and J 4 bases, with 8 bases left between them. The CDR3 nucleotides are TGCAGTGCTAGTATCAGGGCAGATACGCAGTATTTT. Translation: CSASIRADTQYF.

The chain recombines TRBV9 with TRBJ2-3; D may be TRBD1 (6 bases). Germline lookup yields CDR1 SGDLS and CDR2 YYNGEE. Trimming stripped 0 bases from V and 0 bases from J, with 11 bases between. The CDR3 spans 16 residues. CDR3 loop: CASSVGTATSTDTQYF. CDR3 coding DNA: TGTGCCAGCAGCGTAGGGACAGCCACTAGCACAGATACGCAGTATTTT.

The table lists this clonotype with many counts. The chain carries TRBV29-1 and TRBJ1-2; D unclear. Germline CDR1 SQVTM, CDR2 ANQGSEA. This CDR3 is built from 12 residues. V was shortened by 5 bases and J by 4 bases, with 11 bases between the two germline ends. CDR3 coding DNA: TGCAGCGTTCGGTCTCACTTCTATGGCTACACCTTC. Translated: CSVRSHFYGYTF.

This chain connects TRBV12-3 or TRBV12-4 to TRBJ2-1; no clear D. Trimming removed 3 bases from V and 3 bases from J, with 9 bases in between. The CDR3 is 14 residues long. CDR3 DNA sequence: TGTGCCAGCAGTTTTCGGGCCATCTACAATGAGCAGTTCTTC. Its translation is CASSFRAIYNEQFF.

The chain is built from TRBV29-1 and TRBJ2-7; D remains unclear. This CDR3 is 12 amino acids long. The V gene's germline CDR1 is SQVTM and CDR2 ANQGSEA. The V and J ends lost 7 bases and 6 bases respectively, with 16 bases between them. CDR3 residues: CSATSDLREQYF. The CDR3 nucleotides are TGCAGCGCAACCTCGGACCTTCGCGAGCAGTACTTC.

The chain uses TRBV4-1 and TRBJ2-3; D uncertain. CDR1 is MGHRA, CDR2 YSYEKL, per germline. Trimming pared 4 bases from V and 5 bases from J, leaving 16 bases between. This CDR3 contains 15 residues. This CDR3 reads CASSRNQAGRDTQYF. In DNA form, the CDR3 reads TGCGCCAGCAGCCGTAACCAGGCCGGCAGAGATACGCAGTATTTT.

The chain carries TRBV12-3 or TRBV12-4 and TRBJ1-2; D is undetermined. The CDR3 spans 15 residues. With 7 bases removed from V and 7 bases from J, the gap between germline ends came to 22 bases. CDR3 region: CASNARGRIPTGYTF. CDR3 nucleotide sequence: TGTGCCAGCAACGCTAGAGGGAGGATCCCGACTGGCTACACCTTC.

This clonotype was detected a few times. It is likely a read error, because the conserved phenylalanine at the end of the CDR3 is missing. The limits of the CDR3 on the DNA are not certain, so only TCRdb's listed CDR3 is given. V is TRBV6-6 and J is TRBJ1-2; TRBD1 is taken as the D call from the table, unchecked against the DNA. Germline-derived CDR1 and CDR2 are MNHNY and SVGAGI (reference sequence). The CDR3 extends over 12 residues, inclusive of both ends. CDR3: CASSGGLRAYSV.

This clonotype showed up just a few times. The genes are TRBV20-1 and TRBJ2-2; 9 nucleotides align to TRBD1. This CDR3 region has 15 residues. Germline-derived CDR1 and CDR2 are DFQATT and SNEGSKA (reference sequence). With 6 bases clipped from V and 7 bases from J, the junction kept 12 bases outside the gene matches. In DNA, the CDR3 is TGCAGTGCACCCTCAGGGACAGGGATCGGCGGGGAGCTGTTTTTT. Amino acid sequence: CSAPSGTGIGGELFF.

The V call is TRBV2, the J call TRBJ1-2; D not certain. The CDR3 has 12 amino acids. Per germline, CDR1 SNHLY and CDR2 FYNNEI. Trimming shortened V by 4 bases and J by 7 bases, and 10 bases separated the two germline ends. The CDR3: CASSVYDSGYTF. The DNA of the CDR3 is TGTGCCAGCAGTGTTTATGATTCTGGCTACACCTTC.

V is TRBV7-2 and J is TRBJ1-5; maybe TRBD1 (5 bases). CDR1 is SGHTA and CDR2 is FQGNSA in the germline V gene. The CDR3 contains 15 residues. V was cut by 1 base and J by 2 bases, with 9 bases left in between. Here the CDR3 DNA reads TGTGCCAGCAGCTTAGTTTCGGGGCGCAATCAGCCCCAGCATTTT. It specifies CASSLVSGRNQPQHF.

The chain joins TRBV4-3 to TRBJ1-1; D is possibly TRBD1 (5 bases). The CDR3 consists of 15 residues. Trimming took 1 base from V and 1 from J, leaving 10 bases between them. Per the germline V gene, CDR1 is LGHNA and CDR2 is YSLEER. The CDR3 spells CASSQARQWNTEAFF. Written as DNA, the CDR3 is TGCGCCAGCAGCCAAGCCCGACAGTGGAACACTGAAGCTTTCTTT.

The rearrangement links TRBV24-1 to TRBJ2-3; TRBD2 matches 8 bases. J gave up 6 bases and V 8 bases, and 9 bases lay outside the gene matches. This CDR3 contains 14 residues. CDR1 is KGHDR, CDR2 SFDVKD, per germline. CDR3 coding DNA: TGTGCCACCACTACGGGAGGGCCTGGGGATACGCAGTATTTT. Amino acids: CATTTGGPGDTQYF.